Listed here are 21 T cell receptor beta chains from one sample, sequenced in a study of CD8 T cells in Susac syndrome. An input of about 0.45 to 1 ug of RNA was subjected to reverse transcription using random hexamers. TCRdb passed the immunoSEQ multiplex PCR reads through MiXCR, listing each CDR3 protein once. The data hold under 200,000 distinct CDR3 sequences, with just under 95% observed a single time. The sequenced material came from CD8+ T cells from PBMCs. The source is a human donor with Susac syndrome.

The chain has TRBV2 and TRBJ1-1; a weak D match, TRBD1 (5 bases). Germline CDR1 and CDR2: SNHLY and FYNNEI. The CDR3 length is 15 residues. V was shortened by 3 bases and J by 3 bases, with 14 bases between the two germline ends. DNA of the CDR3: TGTGCCAGCAGTGATGCCCGGGACGGGGACACTGAAGCTTTCTTT. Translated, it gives CASSDARDGDTEAFF.

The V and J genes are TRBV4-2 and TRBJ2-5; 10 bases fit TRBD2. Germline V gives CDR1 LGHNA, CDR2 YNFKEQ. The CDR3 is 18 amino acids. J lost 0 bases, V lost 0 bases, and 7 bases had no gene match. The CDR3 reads CASSQESSGGPYQETQYF. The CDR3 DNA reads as TGTGCCAGCAGCCAAGAATCTAGCGGGGGACCTTACCAAGAGACCCAGTACTTC.

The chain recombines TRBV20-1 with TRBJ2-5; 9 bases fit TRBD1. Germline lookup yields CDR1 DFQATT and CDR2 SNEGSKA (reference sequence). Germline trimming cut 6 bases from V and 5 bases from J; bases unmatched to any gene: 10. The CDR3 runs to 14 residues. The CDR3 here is CSAHRGGTGETQYF. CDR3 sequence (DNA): TGCAGTGCCCATAGGGGGGGGACAGGGGAGACCCAGTACTTC.

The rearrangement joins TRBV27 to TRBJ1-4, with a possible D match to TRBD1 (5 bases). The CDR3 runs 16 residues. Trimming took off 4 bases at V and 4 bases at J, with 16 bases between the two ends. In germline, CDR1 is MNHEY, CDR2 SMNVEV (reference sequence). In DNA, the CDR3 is TGTGCCAGCAGTTCCACCGGGACGGGTTTTAATGAAAAACTGTTTTTT. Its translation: CASSSTGTGFNEKLFF.

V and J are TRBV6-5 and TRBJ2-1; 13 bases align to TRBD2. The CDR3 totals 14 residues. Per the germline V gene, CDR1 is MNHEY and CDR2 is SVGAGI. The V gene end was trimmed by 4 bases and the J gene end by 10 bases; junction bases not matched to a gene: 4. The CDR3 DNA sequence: TGTGCCAGCAGTTGGGGACTAGCGGGGAGGGAGCAGTTCTTC. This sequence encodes CASSWGLAGREQFF.

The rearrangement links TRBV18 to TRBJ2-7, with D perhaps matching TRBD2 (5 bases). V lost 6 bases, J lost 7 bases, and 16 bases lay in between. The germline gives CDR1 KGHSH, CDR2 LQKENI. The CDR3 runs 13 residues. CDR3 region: CASSLGGLGEQYF. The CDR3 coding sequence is TGTGCCAGCTCCCTCGGAGGATTGGGGGAGCAGTACTTC.

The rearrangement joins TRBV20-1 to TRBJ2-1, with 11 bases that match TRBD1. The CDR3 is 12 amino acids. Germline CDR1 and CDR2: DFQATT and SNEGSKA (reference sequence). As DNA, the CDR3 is TGCGGGGGACAGGGGGACTACAATGAGCAGTTCTTC. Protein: CGGQGDYNEQFF.

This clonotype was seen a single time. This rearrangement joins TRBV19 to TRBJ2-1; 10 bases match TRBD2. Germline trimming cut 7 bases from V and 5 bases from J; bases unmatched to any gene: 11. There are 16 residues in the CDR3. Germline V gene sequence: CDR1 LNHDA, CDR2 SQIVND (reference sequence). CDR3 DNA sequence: TGTGCCAGTACATGGGCTAGCGGGAGATACAACAATGAGCAGTTCTTC. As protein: CASTWASGRYNNEQFF.

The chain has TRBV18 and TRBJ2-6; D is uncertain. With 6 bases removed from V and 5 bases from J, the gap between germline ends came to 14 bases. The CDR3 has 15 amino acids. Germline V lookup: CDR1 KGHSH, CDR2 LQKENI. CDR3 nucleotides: TGTGCCAGCTCCCAAGGAAGCTCCTGGGCCAACGTCCTGACTTTC. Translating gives CASSQGSSWANVLTF.

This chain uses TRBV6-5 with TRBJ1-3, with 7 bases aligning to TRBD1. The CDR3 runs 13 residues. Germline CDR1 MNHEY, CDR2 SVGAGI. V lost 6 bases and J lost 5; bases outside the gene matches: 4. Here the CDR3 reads CASRAGQRNTIYF. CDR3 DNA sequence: TGTGCCAGCAGGGCGGGACAGCGAAACACCATATATTTT.

The CDR3 bases are TGTGCCAGCAGCGAGGGGTTCGGCTACACCTTC. It encodes CASSEGFGYTF. The chain combines TRBV9 with TRBJ1-2; D is perhaps TRBD1 (5 bases). Germline assignment: CDR1 SGDLS and CDR2 YYNGEE. This CDR3 is built from 11 residues. V lost 3 bases and J 8 bases, leaving 8 bases between the germline ends.

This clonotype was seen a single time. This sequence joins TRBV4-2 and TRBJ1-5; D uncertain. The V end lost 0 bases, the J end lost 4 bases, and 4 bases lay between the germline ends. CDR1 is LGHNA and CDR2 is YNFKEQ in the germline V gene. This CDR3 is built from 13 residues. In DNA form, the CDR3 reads TGTGCCAGCAGCCAAGATTTTAATCAGCCCCAGCATTTT. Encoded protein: CASSQDFNQPQHF.

CDR3 loop: CASSKALYEQYF. The CDR3 nucleotides are TGTGCCAGCAGCAAAGCGCTGTACGAGCAGTACTTC. V is TRBV21-1 and J is TRBJ2-7. TRBV21-1 is given as a pseudogene. This CDR3 spans 12 amino acids.

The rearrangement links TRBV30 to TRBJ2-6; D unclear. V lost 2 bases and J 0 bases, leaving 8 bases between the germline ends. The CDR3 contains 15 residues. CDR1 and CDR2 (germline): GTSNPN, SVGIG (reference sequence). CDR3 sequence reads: CAWSHSLSGANVLTF. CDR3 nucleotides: TGTGCCTGGAGTCACAGCCTCTCTGGGGCCAACGTCCTGACTTTC. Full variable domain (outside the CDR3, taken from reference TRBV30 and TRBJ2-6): SQTIHQWPATLVQPVGSPLSLECTVEGTSNPNLYWYRQAAGRGLQLLFYSVGIGQISSEVPQNLSASRPQDRQFILSSKKLLLSDSGFYLCAWSHSLSGANVLTFGAGSRLTVL.

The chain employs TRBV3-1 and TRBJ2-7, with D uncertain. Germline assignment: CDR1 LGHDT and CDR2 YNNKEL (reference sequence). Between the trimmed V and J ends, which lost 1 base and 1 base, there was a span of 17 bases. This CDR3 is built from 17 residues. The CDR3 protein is CASSQAIRTGGSYEQYF. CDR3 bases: TGTGCCAGCAGCCAAGCAATTCGGACGGGTGGGTCCTACGAGCAGTACTTC.

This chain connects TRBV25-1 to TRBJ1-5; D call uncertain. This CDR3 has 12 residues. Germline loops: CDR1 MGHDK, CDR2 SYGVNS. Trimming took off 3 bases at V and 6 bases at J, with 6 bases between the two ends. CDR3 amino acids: CASSDEGQPQHF. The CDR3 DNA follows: TGTGCCAGCAGTGATGAGGGTCAGCCCCAGCATTTT.

The CDR3 sequence: CASLSRTNTGELFF. The CDR3 nucleotides read TGTGCCAGTTTAAGTAGGACGAACACCGGGGAGCTGTTTTTT. This chain links TRBV19 with TRBJ2-2; D is undetermined. From germline, CDR1 is LNHDA and CDR2 SQIVND (reference sequence). This CDR3 contains 14 residues. Trimming removed 8 bases at V and 0 bases at J, with 10 bases between.

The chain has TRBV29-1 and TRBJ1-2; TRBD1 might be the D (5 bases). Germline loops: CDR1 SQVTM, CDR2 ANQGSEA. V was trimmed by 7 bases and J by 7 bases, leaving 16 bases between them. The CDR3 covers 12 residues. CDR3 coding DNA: TGCAGCGCCCCGGTGGGGCTTCGTGGCTACACCTTC. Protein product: CSAPVGLRGYTF.

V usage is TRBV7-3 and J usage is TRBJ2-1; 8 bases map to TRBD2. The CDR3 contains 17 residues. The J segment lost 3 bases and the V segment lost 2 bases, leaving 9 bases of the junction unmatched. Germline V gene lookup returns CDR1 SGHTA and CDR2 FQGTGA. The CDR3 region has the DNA TGTGCCAGCAGCTTATTACCGGGGGGGCCGAACTACAATGAGCAGTTCTTC. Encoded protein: CASSLLPGGPNYNEQFF.

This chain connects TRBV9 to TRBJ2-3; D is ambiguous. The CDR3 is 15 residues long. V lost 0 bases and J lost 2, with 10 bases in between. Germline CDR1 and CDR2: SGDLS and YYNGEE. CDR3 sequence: CASSVDLRNTDTQYF. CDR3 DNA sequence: TGTGCCAGCAGCGTAGATCTCAGAAACACAGATACGCAGTATTTT.

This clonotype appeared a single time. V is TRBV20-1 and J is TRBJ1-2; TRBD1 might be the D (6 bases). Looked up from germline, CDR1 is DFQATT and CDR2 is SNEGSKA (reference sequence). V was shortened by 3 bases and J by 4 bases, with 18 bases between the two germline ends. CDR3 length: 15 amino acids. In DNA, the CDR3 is TGCAGTGCTAGGGAAACGGGACAACATTCCTATGGCTACACCTTC. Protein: CSARETGQHSYGYTF.